This T cell receptor beta chain stems from a study of blood T cell repertoires in COVID-19. Exposed participants encountered a COVID-19 case during the 2 weeks preceding study entry. In the original workflow: Scientists estimated how many nucleated cells there were by amplifying reference gene primers. The data were produced by immunoSEQ multiplex PCR, yet TCRdb's version contains in-frame clones alone and is incomplete. V and J calls and clone size are given by that table; D and trimming were obtained from the DNA. The data hold some 270,000 clones, with approximately 89% observed a single time. Germline loops: CDR1 SGDLS, CDR2 YYNGEE. V lost 4 bases to trimming and J lost 4 bases, with 20 bases between them. This CDR3 has 16 amino acids.

Sequenced material: PBMCs or T cells enriched from blood (not recorded which). The source is a woman aged 35 to 49 who had been exposed to COVID-19. This sequence joins TRBV9 and TRBJ1-1; D might be TRBD1 (5 bases). CDR3 region: CASSPLLWDWGTEAFF. The CDR3 nucleotides are TGTGCCAGCAGCCCCTTACTGTGGGACTGGGGCACTGAAGCTTTCTTT.